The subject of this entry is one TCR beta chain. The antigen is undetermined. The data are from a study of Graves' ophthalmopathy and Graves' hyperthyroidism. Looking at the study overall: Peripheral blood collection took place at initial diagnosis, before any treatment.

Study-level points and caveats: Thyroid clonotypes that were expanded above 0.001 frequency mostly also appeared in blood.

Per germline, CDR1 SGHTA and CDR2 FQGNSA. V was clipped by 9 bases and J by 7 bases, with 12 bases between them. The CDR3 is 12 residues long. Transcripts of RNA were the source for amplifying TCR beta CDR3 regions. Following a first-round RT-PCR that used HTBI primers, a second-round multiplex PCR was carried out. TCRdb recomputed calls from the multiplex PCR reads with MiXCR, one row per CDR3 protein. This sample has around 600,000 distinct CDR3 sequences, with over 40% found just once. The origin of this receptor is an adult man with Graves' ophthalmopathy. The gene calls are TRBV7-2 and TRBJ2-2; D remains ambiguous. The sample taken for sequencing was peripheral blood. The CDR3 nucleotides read TGTGCCAGTTTTCAGGAAATCGGGGAGCTGTTTTTT. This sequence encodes CASFQEIGELFF.